These 8 T cell receptor beta chains share one sample of origin, sequenced in a study. One entry per CDR3 protein results from TCRdb running MiXCR on the RT-PCR reads. The sample gives about 680,000 distinct CDR3 sequences, over 12% of which show up once; about 3.6% is in the top ten. Sequenced material: memory CD4+ T cells from blood. These receptor sequences come from a female donor in good health, serving as a healthy control.

The gene calls are TRBV7-2 and TRBJ2-5, with TRBD2 identical over 10 bases. CDR1 and CDR2 (germline): SGHTA, FQGNSA. V shed 2 bases, J shed 0 bases, and the junction held 3 bases outside the gene matches. The CDR3 runs to 16 residues. CDR3 bases: TGTGCCAGCAGCTTACGGCTAGCGGGAGACCAAGAGACCCAGTACTTC. It codes for CASSLRLAGDQETQYF.

In its sample, this clonotype was seen a few times. The chain links TRBV7-2 to TRBJ2-7; no definite D call. CDR1 and CDR2 from the germline V gene are SGHTA and FQGNSA. Trimming took off 1 base at V and 0 bases at J, with 10 bases between the two ends. This CDR3 spans 15 amino acids. DNA of the CDR3: TGTGCCAGCAGCTTAGTGGCGGATATCTCCTACGAGCAGTACTTC. Its translation: CASSLVADISYEQYF. The full variable domain, its missing parts supplied by reference TRBV7-2 and TRBJ2-7, is GAGVSQSPSNKVTEKGKDVELRCDPISGHTALYWYRQSLGQGLEFLIYFQGNSAPDKSGLPSDRFSAERTGGSVSTLTIQRTQQEDSAVYLCASSLVADISYEQYFGPGTRLTVT.

There are many counts of this clonotype. This chain joins TRBV20-1 and TRBJ2-3, with TRBD2 matching 13 bases. With 0 bases clipped from V and 8 bases from J, the junction kept 5 bases outside the gene matches. The CDR3 length is 15 residues. Germline assignment: CDR1 DFQATT and CDR2 SNEGSKA (reference sequence). CDR3 bases: TGCAGTGCTAGAGAACGGGGACTAGCGGGAAGTACGCAGTATTTT. It translates to CSARERGLAGSTQYF.

This rearrangement joins TRBV5-1 to TRBJ1-4; D is perhaps TRBD1 (6 bases). Trimming removed 5 bases from V and 8 bases from J, with 13 bases in between. CDR1 and CDR2 (germline): SGHRS, YFSETQ. The CDR3 is 13 amino acids. The DNA for the CDR3 is TGCGCCAGCAGTGTTCCAGGGGAAGAAAAACTGTTTTTT. Translating it yields CASSVPGEEKLFF.

This clonotype was counted ten times or more. V usage is TRBV20-1 and J usage is TRBJ1-2, with TRBD1 matching over 7 bases. The CDR3 consists of 13 residues. V lost 6 bases and J lost 5; bases outside the gene matches: 9. Germline V lookup: CDR1 DFQATT, CDR2 SNEGSKA (reference sequence). This CDR3 reads CSAPGQAGYGYTF. The CDR3 nucleotides are TGCAGTGCCCCTGGACAGGCTGGGTATGGCTACACCTTC.

V is TRBV6-2 or TRBV6-3 and J is TRBJ2-1; 9 bases are a match to TRBD2. CDR3 length: 17 amino acids. J was trimmed by 7 bases and V by 0 bases; bases with no gene match: 10. Germline CDR1 is MNHEY and CDR2 is SVGEGT. CDR3 sequence reads: CASSYSISGRPGNEQFF. The CDR3, as DNA: TGTGCCAGCAGTTACTCGATAAGCGGGAGGCCTGGGAATGAGCAGTTCTTC.

This clonotype was picked up a small number of times. V and J are TRBV6-5 and TRBJ1-1; no clear D gene. The CDR3 loop spans 13 amino acids. The germline V gene encodes CDR1 MNHEY and CDR2 SVGAGI. V was clipped by 5 bases and J by 7 bases, with 14 bases between them. The CDR3 DNA reads TGTGCCAGCAGTAGAGGAAGGGTGGGTGAAGCTTTCTTT. This gives the protein CASSRGRVGEAFF.

Many counts were recorded for this clonotype. The chain links TRBV20-1 to TRBJ2-2; D is possibly TRBD1 (6 bases). V lost 6 bases and J 3 bases, leaving 14 bases between the germline ends. CDR1 DFQATT and CDR2 SNEGSKA come from the germline V gene (reference sequence). The CDR3 runs 14 residues. Here the CDR3 DNA reads TGCAGTGCCACGCCGGACAGTTACACCGGGGAGCTGTTTTTT. Residues: CSATPDSYTGELFF.